These 15 T cell receptor beta chains share one sample of origin, sequenced in a study of blood T cell repertoires in COVID-19. Repertoires were generated with immunoSEQ multiplex PCR, while TCRdb's copy carries only in-frame clones and drops some. The profile shows a few hundred thousand clones, about 86% of them singletons. The sample comprised PBMCs or T cells enriched from blood (not recorded which). These receptor sequences come from a woman aged 50 to 65 who had recovered from COVID-19.

The V and J genes are TRBV7-6 and TRBJ1-1; TRBD1 is a possible D gene (5 bases). Germline CDR1 reads SGHVS; CDR2 reads FNYEAQ. V was clipped by 7 bases and J by 4 bases, with 10 bases between them. The CDR3 contains 12 residues. CDR3 loop: CASTPQGTEAFF. The CDR3 nucleotides read TGTGCCAGCACCCCCCAGGGCACTGAAGCTTTCTTT.

This clone is a singleton in its sample. The rearrangement uses TRBV19 and TRBJ1-1; D uncertain. Germline V CDR1 and CDR2: LNHDA, SQIVND (reference sequence). This CDR3 comprises 13 residues. The V gene lost 6 bases and the J gene lost 1 base, with 9 bases spanning the gap. The CDR3 coding sequence is TGTGCCAGTAGCGCAGGTACGAACACTGAAGCTTTCTTT. Residues: CASSAGTNTEAFF.

This clone was seen repeatedly, ten times or more. The chain carries TRBV7-2 and TRBJ1-3; 7 bases line up with TRBD1. The CDR3 runs 17 residues. Germline V CDR1 and CDR2: SGHTA, FQGNSA. Germline trimming cut 3 bases from V and 4 bases from J; bases unmatched to any gene: 12. DNA for the CDR3: TGTGCCAGCAGCTTTTCTCGACAGGGCCTGTCGGGAAACACCATATATTTT. It specifies CASSFSRQGLSGNTIYF.

The V call is TRBV14, the J call TRBJ1-2; possible D gene TRBD1, 5 bases. V lost 0 bases and J lost 6, with 14 bases in between. The CDR3 is 15 residues long. Per germline, CDR1 SGHDN and CDR2 FVKESK. The CDR3 region has the DNA TGTGCCAGCAGCCAAGATGAGACAGCCCTCAATGGCTACACCTTC. Translated, it gives CASSQDETALNGYTF.

The chain couples TRBV6-2 or TRBV6-3 to TRBJ2-7; D is undetermined. The V gene's germline CDR1 is MNHEY and CDR2 SVGEGT. Trimming stripped 2 bases from V and 7 bases from J, with 15 bases between. The CDR3 totals 14 residues. The CDR3 loop is CASSYLDLNGEQYF. The CDR3 DNA sequence: TGTGCCAGCAGTTACCTCGACCTAAACGGGGAGCAGTACTTC.

This chain links TRBV18 with TRBJ2-1, with TRBD2 matching over 10 bases. The J segment lost 5 bases and the V segment lost 3 bases, leaving 4 bases of the junction unmatched. This CDR3 has 15 amino acids. Germline V CDR1 and CDR2: KGHSH, LQKENI. The DNA for the CDR3 is TGTGCCAGCTCACCCTGGACTAGCGGAGACAATGAGCAGTTCTTC. Protein: CASSPWTSGDNEQFF.

V and J are TRBV2 and TRBJ1-1; tentative D call: TRBD1 (6 bases). The length of the CDR3 is 15 residues. The ends were cut back, 0 bases at V and 1 base at J, with 9 bases in the middle. The V gene's germline CDR1 is SNHLY and CDR2 FYNNEI. In DNA, the CDR3 is TGTGCCAGCAGTGAAGCGCAGGGACAGAACACTGAAGCTTTCTTT. This encodes CASSEAQGQNTEAFF.

V and J are TRBV30 and TRBJ2-7, with a tentative D call TRBD1 (6 bases). CDR1 and CDR2 from the germline V gene are GTSNPN and SVGIG (reference sequence). Trimming stripped 4 bases from V and 3 bases from J, with 19 bases between. This CDR3 region has 15 residues. CDR3 nucleotide sequence: TGTGCCTGGACTACTAAGGACAGCTCATACTACGAGCAGTACTTC. It codes for CAWTTKDSSYYEQYF.

This chain uses TRBV7-9 with TRBJ1-4; D possibly corresponds to TRBD1 (5 bases). Germline V gives CDR1 SEHNR, CDR2 FQNEAQ (reference sequence). This CDR3 contains 15 residues. V was shortened by 5 bases and J by 4 bases, with 14 bases between the two germline ends. In DNA, the CDR3 is TGTGCCAGCAGCGTTTTACAGGACCGTAATGAAAAACTGTTTTTT. Its protein is CASSVLQDRNEKLFF.

The rearrangement joins TRBV7-2 to TRBJ1-2; D is perhaps TRBD1 (5 bases). Trimming pared 2 bases from V and 5 bases from J, leaving 15 bases between. The CDR3 covers 15 residues. Looked up from germline, CDR1 is SGHTA and CDR2 is FQGNSA. The CDR3, as DNA: TGTGCCAGCAGCTTATTGGGCGGGGGAGCTTATGGCTACACCTTC. This sequence encodes CASSLLGGGAYGYTF.

The chain is built from TRBV2 and TRBJ1-6, with 7 bases lining up with TRBD1. This CDR3 is 14 amino acids long. Trimming cost V 5 bases and J 7 bases; bases outside gene matches: 5. The germline CDR1 and CDR2 sequences are SNHLY and FYNNEI. CDR3 DNA: TGTGCCAGCAGTCGACAGGGTCGGAATTCACCCCTCCACTTT. Amino acid sequence: CASSRQGRNSPLHF.

The chain recombines TRBV6-5 with TRBJ2-3; 9 positions match TRBD1. This CDR3 spans 15 amino acids. The germline V gene encodes CDR1 MNHEY and CDR2 SVGAGI. V shed 7 bases and J 4 bases; nucleotides not matched to a gene: 9. This chain's CDR3 is CASTIWTGDADTQYF. As DNA, the CDR3 is TGTGCCAGCACAATTTGGACAGGGGATGCAGATACGCAGTATTTT.

The gene calls are TRBV28 and TRBJ2-7, with 11 bases lining up with TRBD1. Trimming at V came to 3 bases and at J to 3 bases, leaving 7 bases not matched to a gene. This CDR3 comprises 16 residues. Germline CDR1 MDHEN, CDR2 SYDVKM. The CDR3 sequence is CASSFLGQGVIYEQYF. The CDR3 DNA follows: TGTGCCAGCAGTTTTTTGGGACAGGGGGTCATCTACGAGCAGTACTTC.

The chain couples TRBV18 to TRBJ1-5, with D perhaps TRBD1 (5 bases). V was trimmed by 5 bases and J by 2 bases, leaving 10 bases between them. CDR1 is KGHSH and CDR2 is LQKENI in the germline V gene. The CDR3 runs to 14 residues. The CDR3 sequence: CASSSSRGNQPQHF. CDR3 coding DNA: TGTGCCAGCTCATCTTCCAGGGGCAATCAGCCCCAGCATTTT.

V gene TRBV3-1 (or the pseudogene TRBV3-2) combines with J gene TRBJ1-6; D perhaps matches TRBD1 (5 bases). V was pared by 5 bases and J by 7 bases, with 9 bases between. The CDR3 is 13 residues long. The V gene's germline CDR1 is LGHDT and CDR2 YNNKEL (reference sequence). The chain's CDR3 is CASSVNRNSPLHF. The CDR3 region has the DNA TGTGCCAGCAGCGTTAACAGGAATTCACCCCTCCACTTT.